This passage covers 21 T cell receptor beta chains from one sample sequenced in a study of shared clonotypes between healthy human individuals. Produced via immunoSEQ multiplex PCR; TCRdb's table is partial and in-frame only. The sample includes 2,500,000 or so clones, under 95% seen only once; the top ten take 0.36%. The specimen sequenced was naive CD4+ T cells from PBMCs. Subset meaning: CD45RA+ positively selected. Receptors were obtained from a man between 18 and 29 years old in good health. Some clones in this sample may be carry-over from other donors' samples.

In its sample, this clone was seen once. The chain couples TRBV28 to TRBJ2-7; D is uncertain. The CDR3 spans 13 residues. Trimming cost V 5 bases and J 4 bases, with 12 bases left between them. CDR1 MDHEN and CDR2 SYDVKM come from the germline V gene. CDR3 in amino acids: CASSQVSKYEQYF. The CDR3 nucleotides read TGTGCCAGCAGTCAAGTTTCCAAGTACGAGCAGTACTTC. The full variable domain, in which reference TRBV28 and TRBJ2-7 provide the parts outside the CDR3, is DVKVTQSSRYLVKRTGEKVFLECVQDMDHENMFWYRQDPGLGLRLIYFSYDVKMKEKGDIPEGYSVSREKKERFSLILESASTNQTSMYLCASSQVSKYEQYFGPGTRLTVT.

The chain combines TRBV5-1 with TRBJ1-4, with TRBD1 identical over 8 bases. The CDR3 runs to 15 residues. V was clipped by 4 bases and J by 5 bases; unmatched bases: 7. Germline values: CDR1 SGHRS, CDR2 YFSETQ. The CDR3 loop is CASSLRGQGNEKLFF. CDR3 nucleotide sequence: TGCGCCAGCAGCCTGCGTGGACAGGGAAATGAAAAACTGTTTTTT.

The chain recombines TRBV2 with TRBJ1-1; D gene uncertain. CDR3 length: 14 residues. V was cut by 8 bases and J by 5 bases, with 18 bases left in between. From germline, CDR1 is SNHLY and CDR2 FYNNEI. The CDR3 DNA follows: TGTGCCAGCTCGGGGATGGGCTTCGGAACTGAAGCTTTCTTT. This sequence encodes CASSGMGFGTEAFF.

The chain uses TRBV9 and TRBJ2-7, with D hard to call. The CDR3 has 14 amino acids. CDR1 SGDLS and CDR2 YYNGEE come from the germline V gene. V lost 3 bases, J lost 5 bases, and 15 bases lay in between. The CDR3 DNA reads TGTGCCAGCAGCGCCATGGCCTTCCCGGACGAGCAGTACTTC. Encoded protein: CASSAMAFPDEQYF.

The chain employs TRBV9 and TRBJ1-2; D ambiguous. In germline, CDR1 is SGDLS, CDR2 YYNGEE. Trimming removed 3 bases from V and 14 bases from J, with 11 bases in between. The CDR3 spans 10 residues. The CDR3 region is CASSGTRRTF. The CDR3 region has the DNA TGTGCCAGCAGCGGGACCCGCCGGACCTTC.

This clone appeared a single time. V usage is TRBV19 and J usage is TRBJ2-2, with D possibly called TRBD1 or TRBD2 (5 bases each). CDR1 LNHDA and CDR2 SQIVND come from the germline V gene (reference sequence). Trimming stripped 0 bases from V and 5 bases from J, with 16 bases between. The CDR3 contains 17 residues. The CDR3 region has the DNA TGTGCCAGTAGTATAGATCTTGGGGGTGCCATGACCGGGGAGCTGTTTTTT. It is translated as CASSIDLGGAMTGELFF.

As for this clone: This specimen includes other DNA sequences encoding the same CDR3. The chain links TRBV19 to TRBJ1-2; D unresolved. V lost 2 bases, J lost 3 bases, and 10 bases lay in between. This CDR3 has 14 residues. Germline V gene sequence: CDR1 LNHDA, CDR2 SQIVND (reference sequence). In DNA form, the CDR3 reads TGTGCCAGTAGTATAAGCAGGTTGGACTATGGCTACACCTTC. As protein: CASSISRLDYGYTF.

The gene calls are TRBV19 and TRBJ2-1; D is possibly TRBD1 (6 bases). The CDR3 consists of 15 residues. Germline values: CDR1 LNHDA, CDR2 SQIVND (reference sequence). V gave up 6 bases and J gave up 7 bases, with 19 bases separating them. DNA of the CDR3: TGTGCCAGTAGACCCGGGCACCTTGGGACAAATGAGCAGTTCTTC. This gives the protein CASRPGHLGTNEQFF.

The V and J genes are TRBV7-2 and TRBJ1-3; D is uncertain. In germline, CDR1 is SGHTA, CDR2 FQGNSA. Trimming removed 2 bases at V and 4 bases at J, with 9 bases between. This CDR3 is 14 amino acids long. The DNA for the CDR3 is TGTGCCAGCAGCTTACCCCACCTCGGAAACACCATATATTTT. This sequence encodes CASSLPHLGNTIYF.

V gene TRBV27 combines with J gene TRBJ2-1, with D maybe TRBD1 (6 bases). Germline-derived CDR1 and CDR2 are MNHEY and SMNVEV (reference sequence). V shed 6 bases and J shed 5 bases, with 17 bases lying between them. The CDR3 length is 15 residues. The CDR3 DNA sequence: TGTGCCAGCAGCCAAATCAGGGGTCCCCACAATGAGCAGTTCTTC. As protein: CASSQIRGPHNEQFF.

V gene TRBV7-2 combines with J gene TRBJ2-7; D uncertain. Trimming removed 3 bases from V and 3 bases from J, with 15 bases in between. Germline V gene lookup returns CDR1 SGHTA and CDR2 FQGNSA. The CDR3 has 15 residues. The CDR3 here is CASSFELAGFYEQYF. The CDR3 DNA reads as TGTGCCAGCAGCTTCGAATTGGCAGGTTTCTACGAGCAGTACTTC.

The chain joins TRBV2 to TRBJ1-1; TRBD1 matches 9 bases. The CDR3 is 12 amino acids. Germline CDR1 SNHLY, CDR2 FYNNEI. Losses at the gene ends were 9 bases for V and 4 bases for J; bases not matched to a gene: 3. DNA for the CDR3: TGTGCCAGACAGGGGGCAGGCACTGAAGCTTTCTTT. It yields the protein CARQGAGTEAFF.

The rearrangement joins TRBV14 to TRBJ2-7, with D possibly called TRBD1 or TRBD2 (5 bases each). Germline V gene sequence: CDR1 SGHDN, CDR2 FVKESK. The CDR3 has 18 residues. V was trimmed by 1 base and J by 2 bases, leaving 21 bases between them. The DNA for the CDR3 is TGTGCCAGCAGCCAAGCTCCAGGGTGGGGAGATTTCGCCTACGAGCAGTACTTC. This encodes CASSQAPGWGDFAYEQYF.

The chain joins TRBV4-3 to TRBJ2-5, with 10 positions matching TRBD2. Trimming cost V 1 base and J 7 bases; bases outside gene matches: 9. This CDR3 has 16 amino acids. Germline V gives CDR1 LGHNA, CDR2 YSLEER. The CDR3, as DNA: TGCGCCAGCAGCCAAGTCGTTAGCGGGAGGCTCGGGACCCAGTACTTC. Translated, it gives CASSQVVSGRLGTQYF.

This clone was observed once. The J gene is TRBJ1-2, the V gene TRBV28; D not certain. The V and J ends lost 5 bases and 9 bases respectively, with 19 bases between them. The CDR3 is 14 amino acids. The V gene's germline CDR1 is MDHEN and CDR2 SYDVKM. The CDR3 bases are TGTGCCAGCAGTCCGCCTCCGCGGGAGCCACGCTACACCTTC. This encodes CASSPPPREPRYTF.

This chain links TRBV5-4 with TRBJ2-6; 8 bases line up with TRBD1. Germline CDR1 SGHNT, CDR2 YYREEE (reference sequence). The CDR3 contains 18 residues. J was trimmed by 4 bases and V by 3 bases; bases with no gene match: 12. CDR3 sequence reads: CASSSRGRPAGGANVLTF. Here the CDR3 DNA reads TGTGCCAGCAGCTCCAGGGGGCGCCCGGCCGGCGGGGCCAACGTCCTGACTTTC.

The chain links TRBV28 to TRBJ2-5; D unresolved. V was cut by 5 bases and J by 0 bases, with 10 bases left in between. The germline V gene encodes CDR1 MDHEN and CDR2 SYDVKM. This CDR3 comprises 14 residues. The CDR3 here is CASSPIRYQETQYF. In nucleotides, the CDR3 is TGTGCCAGCAGTCCAATTAGATACCAAGAGACCCAGTACTTC.

The chain carries TRBV2 and TRBJ1-4, with D perhaps TRBD1 (6 bases). Germline CDR1 is SNHLY and CDR2 is FYNNEI. The CDR3 has 15 amino acids. Trimming removed 6 bases from V and 0 bases from J, with 11 bases in between. CDR3 coding DNA: TGTGCCAGCAGCGGGACACCTCCAACTAATGAAAAACTGTTTTTT. The encoded protein is CASSGTPPTNEKLFF. Complete variable domain (other parts from reference TRBV2 and TRBJ1-4): EPEVTQTPSHQVTQMGQEVILRCVPISNHLYFYWYRQILGQKVEFLVSFYNNEISEKSEIFDDQFSVERPDGSNFTLKIRSTKLEDSAMYFCASSGTPPTNEKLFFGSGTQLSVL.

The CDR3 sequence: CASSPDVGGSREQYF. The CDR3 coding sequence is TGTGCCAGCAGCCCTGACGTGGGGGGATCGCGCGAGCAGTACTTC. This chain joins TRBV5-4 and TRBJ2-7, with a possible D match to TRBD2 (6 bases). V shed 4 bases and J shed 6 bases, with 20 bases lying between them. Germline values: CDR1 SGHNT, CDR2 YYREEE (reference sequence). This CDR3 has 15 amino acids.

The chain joins TRBV29-1 to TRBJ1-1, with unresolved D. This CDR3 spans 14 amino acids. In germline, CDR1 is SQVTM, CDR2 ANQGSEA. V gave up 5 bases and J gave up 3 bases, with 16 bases separating them. The CDR3 region has the DNA TGCAGCGTTTCACTATTGAGGTCTGACACTGAAGCTTTCTTT. It specifies CSVSLLRSDTEAFF.

The chain uses TRBV5-1 and TRBJ2-5; 12 positions match TRBD2. This CDR3 has 16 amino acids. CDR1 SGHRS and CDR2 YFSETQ come from the germline V gene. Trimming at V came to 2 bases and at J to 3 bases, leaving 5 bases not matched to a gene. Here the CDR3 DNA reads TGCGCCAGCAGCTTAGCTCCTAGCGGGAGGGAAGAGACCCAGTACTTC. It translates to CASSLAPSGREETQYF.